This T cell receptor beta chain was sequenced during a study of blood T cell repertoires in COVID-19. Study as a whole: Italy, Spain and the United States were the sources of the convalescent and acute COVID-19 samples. Sources were T cells, B-cell-depleted T cells, or PBMCs; the material itself was cDNA or gDNA.

Seattle cases were enrolled at active infection and followed longitudinally. This CDR3 has 15 amino acids. Germline CDR1 and CDR2: LGHDT and YNNKEL (reference sequence). Trimming left V 1 base short and J 3 bases short, with 10 bases between. As processed by the authors: Reference gene primers were amplified, and this amplification served to estimate nucleated cell counts. Sequenced by immunoSEQ multiplex PCR; TCRdb stores in-frame clones only, minus some. V, J and clone size are taken as reported in that table, and D and trimming were inferred from the DNA itself. Of fewer than 200,000 clones in the sample, 81% were seen once.

This sequence originates from an elderly woman with COVID-19, enrolled during active disease. The rearrangement joins TRBV3-1 (or the pseudogene TRBV3-2) to TRBJ2-1; D may be TRBD2 (5 bases). Sample: peripheral blood. For the CDR3, the DNA is TGTGCCAGCAGCCAAGCAGCGGATTACTACAATGAGCAGTTCTTC. This encodes CASSQAADYYNEQFF.